The rows below give T cell receptor beta chains drawn from one sample of a study of tumor-infiltrating lymphocytes in glioblastoma multiforme. TCRdb itself ran the multiplex PCR reads through MiXCR, one entry per CDR3 protein. The data show under 35,000 distinct CDR3 sequences, roughly 64% seen once. The source material was brain tumor tissue. The receptor set was obtained from a male donor with glioblastoma. Both conserved end residues are part of each CDR3. A D gene is named only where the DNA matches it firmly. Size values are once, few and many counts, or a class for expanded clones, and some rows have none.

-	16	TRBD2	TRBV20-1	TRBJ2-3	TGCAGTGTTGGCAGGCTAGCGGGAGGGAGAACAGATACGCAGTATTTT	CSVGRLAGGRTDTQYF
-	15	TRBD2	TRBV4-1	TRBJ2-1	TGCGCCAGCAGCCAACTAGCGGGAGCCTATAATGAGCGGTTCTTC	CASSQLAGAYNERFF
-	14	TRBD2	TRBV11-3	TRBJ2-3	TGTGACAGCAGCCTTAGCGGGAGAATGGATACGCAGTATTTT	CDSSLSGRMDTQYF
-	16	TRBD1	TRBV12-3/TRBV12-4	TRBJ2-3	TGTGCCAGCAGTCCCTCTTGGACAGGCTGGACAGTTACGCAGTGTTTT	CASSPSWTGWTVTQCF
-	15	-	TRBV30	TRBJ2-3	TGTGCCTGGACCGAAGAGGTACTCCTTCTCGATACGCAGTATTTT	CAWTEEVLLLDTQYF
many	15	TRBD1	TRBV6-5	TRBJ2-5	TGTGCCAGCACCAATACAGGGGGGTTCCAAGAGACCCAGTACTTC	CASTNTGGFQETQYF
-	11	-	TRBV6-6	TRBJ2-2	TGTGCCATAGGTGGCACCGGAGAGCTGTTTTTT	CAIGGTGELFF
-	11	TRBD2	TRBV20-1	TRBJ2-3	TGCTTAGCGGGGGGAACAGATGCGCAGTATTTT	CLAGGTDAQYF
-	17	-	TRBV6-5	TRBJ2-2	TGTGCCAGGAGTTACTCCCTGGGGGGGGCGAACACAGGGGAGCTGTTTTTT	CARSYSLGGANTGELFF
many	14	TRBD1	TRBV6-5	TRBJ2-7	TGTGCCAGCAGAAATCGGGACAGGGGCATCGAGCAGTACTTC	CASRNRDRGIEQYF
-	15	-	TRBV10-2	TRBJ1-5	TGCGCCAGCAGTGTTGACGGCTATTGTAATCAGCCCCAGCATTTT	CASSVDGYCNQPQHF
many	14	TRBD1	TRBV5-1	TRBJ2-2	TGCGCCAGTTCACCGGGACAGGGGAACGGGGAGCTGTTTTTT	CASSPGQGNGELFF
many	13	-	TRBV5-1	TRBJ1-1	TGCGCCAGCAGCCCCGGGGTGGGTACTGAAGCTTTCTTT	CASSPGVGTEAFF
-	13	-	TRBV20-1	TRBJ2-7	TGCAGTGCTAGGGATACAACAAACTACGGGCAGTACTTC	CSARDTTNYGQYF
few	11	-	TRBV5-1	TRBJ2-7	TGCGCCAGCAAGGGGGTGGACGAGCAGTACTTC	CASKGVDEQYF
-	16	TRBD2	TRBV6-2/TRBV6-3	TRBJ2-4	TGTGCCAGCAGAACCCTAGCGGGAAGGCTAGAAAACATTCAGTACTTC	CASRTLAGRLENIQYF
many	15	-	TRBV4-2	TRBJ2-5	TGTGCCAGCAGCCACGGTCACGATTCCCAAGAGACCCAGTACTTC	CASSHGHDSQETQYF
-	16	-	TRBV11-2	TRBJ2-6	TGTACCAGCAGCACCCTTTCGAGCTCTGGTGCCGACGTCCTGACTTTC	CTSSTLSSSGADVLTF
-	11	-	TRBV6-5	TRBJ2-7	TGTGCCAGCATGGAGTCAAACGAGCAGTACTTC	CASMESNEQYF
-	13	-	TRBV28	TRBJ2-7	TGTGCCAGCCTCCGCGGGGAAACCTACGAGCAGTACTTC	CASLRGETYEQYF
-	13	-	TRBV12-5	TRBJ2-1	TGTGCTATTGGTGTGCGGGACTGGGATGAGCAGTTCTTC	CAIGVRDWDEQFF
-	13	-	TRBV13	TRBJ1-2	TGTGCCAGCAGCCGGAATTTAAGCTATGGCTACACCTTC	CASSRNLSYGYTF
-	15	-	TRBV6-1	TRBJ2-1	TGTGCCACTACGGAGGGGGTAACCTCGAACAATGAGCAGTTCTTC	CATTEGVTSNNEQFF
many	15	-	TRBV30	TRBJ2-1	TGTGCCTGGAGTAATACATCACGTTCCTACAATGACCAGTTCTTC	CAWSNTSRSYNDQFF
-	15	-	TRBV29-1	TRBJ2-3	TGCAGCGCCCAAACGGGGCTTCTATGTACAGATACGCAGTATTTT	CSAQTGLLCTDTQYF
few	16	TRBD2	TRBV5-1	TRBJ2-1	TGCGCCAGCAGCTCACCAGGCGGCGGGAGCTTCAATGAGCAGTTCTTC	CASSSPGGGSFNEQFF
-	15	-	TRBV20-1	TRBJ2-7	TGCAGTGCTGGGGCATTTCGGGGCGGATCCTACGAGCAGTACTTC	CSAGAFRGGSYEQYF
-	11	-	TRBV7-9	TRBJ1-2	TGTGCCAGCGGACGGTCTTATGGCTACACCTTC	CASGRSYGYTF
-	16	-	TRBV6-5	TRBJ2-3	TGTGCCAGCAGTTCCCTAGTTAGCGGAAGCACAGATACTCGGTATTTT	CASSSLVSGSTDTRYF
-	16	TRBD2	TRBV6-5	TRBJ2-1	TGTGCCAGCAGTAACCCCGGGACTAGCGGGAGGCGCTGGCAGTTCTTC	CASSNPGTSGRRWQFF
-	15	-	TRBV24-1	TRBJ2-3	TGTGCCACCAGTGATTCAAGACAAACCACAGATAAGCAATATTTT	CATSDSRQTTDKQYF
-	14	-	TRBV4-1	TRBJ2-7	TGCGCCAGCAGCTCTACAGGACAGTGCTACGAGCAGTACTTC	CASSSTGQCYEQYF
-	13	-	TRBV29-1	TRBJ2-5	TGCAGCGCCATAGCGGCCGCGCAAGAGACCCAGTACTTC	CSAIAAAQETQYF
few	14	-	TRBV20-1	TRBJ2-2	TGCGGTGCCAGCAGGGACTCGATCATCGGGGAGCTGTTTTTT	CGASRDSIIGELFF
many	15	TRBD2	TRBV20-1	TRBJ2-7	TGCAGTGCTAGTCGGCGACTAGCGGGAGGTTACGAGCAGTACTTC	CSASRRLAGGYEQYF
-	15	TRBD2	TRBV11-2	TRBJ2-2	TGTGCCAGCAGCTCTGGGCTAGCGGGGCAGCGGGGAGCTGTTTTT	CASSSGLAGQRGAVF
-	13	-	TRBV29-1	TRBJ1-2	TGCAGCGTTGAAGATCAGGCAGGGGTGGATATCACCTTC	CSVEDQAGVDITF
many	15	-	TRBV5-4	TRBJ1-3	TGTGCCAGCAGCGGGGGGTCGCTGGAGGGAAACACCATATATTTT	CASSGGSLEGNTIYF
-	15	-	TRBV11-3	TRBJ2-1	TGTGCCAGCAGCGGAGGTTACGGGTCTTACAAAGAGCAGTTCTTC	CASSGGYGSYKEQFF
-	14	-	TRBV20-1	TRBJ2-1	TGTAGTGCTATAGTGTTTAGCTCCTACAATGAGCAGTTCTTC	CSAIVFSSYNEQFF
-	12	-	TRBV6-1	TRBJ1-1	TGTGCCAGCAGTTATGGGTACACTGAAGCTTTCTTT	CASSYGYTEAFF
-	17	TRBD2	TRBV20-1	TRBJ2-4	TGCAGTGCGTTCCCGGGGGCTAGCGGGAGTCTCGGAAACATTCAGTACTTC	CSAFPGASGSLGNIQYF